These 14 T cell receptor beta chains were sequenced from one sample in a study of blood T cell repertoires in COVID-19. Libraries were prepared by immunoSEQ multiplex PCR; TCRdb keeps only in-frame clonotypes and omits some of them. The data show some 220,000 clones, 75% to 90% seen once. What was sequenced was peripheral blood. These receptors were collected from a woman in her sixties or seventies with COVID-19, enrolled during active disease.

The chain links TRBV5-1 to TRBJ2-1; 11 bases agree with TRBD2. With V trimmed by 0 bases and J by 7 bases, 6 bases remained unmatched. Per germline, CDR1 SGHRS and CDR2 YFSETQ. CDR3 length: 16 residues. This CDR3 is CASSLGGTSGQNEQFF. The CDR3 DNA is TGCGCCAGCAGCTTGGGTGGGACTAGCGGACAAAATGAGCAGTTCTTC.

V and J are TRBV5-1 and TRBJ1-2; D is possibly TRBD1 (5 bases). Trimming removed 0 bases at V and 4 bases at J, with 13 bases between. Germline lookup yields CDR1 SGHRS and CDR2 YFSETQ. CDR3 length equals 15 residues. The CDR3 sequence: CASSLEGGAGYGYTF. The CDR3, as DNA: TGCGCCAGCAGCTTGGAAGGAGGGGCCGGCTATGGCTACACCTTC.

The chain couples TRBV11-2 to TRBJ2-1; D remains ambiguous. V shed 5 bases and J shed 8 bases, with 19 bases lying between them. The CDR3 loop spans 15 amino acids. Looked up from germline, CDR1 is SGHAT and CDR2 is FQNNGV. CDR3 in amino acids: CASSQPLVRMDEQFF. The CDR3 DNA reads as TGTGCCAGCAGCCAACCACTGGTGAGAATGGATGAGCAGTTCTTC. Together with reference TRBV11-2 and TRBJ2-1, the CDR3 gives the full variable domain: EAGVAQSPRYKIIEKRQSVAFWCNPISGHATLYWYQQILGQGPKLLIQFQNNGVVDDSQLPKDRFSAERLKGVDSTLKIQPAKLEDSAVYLCASSQPLVRMDEQFFGPGTRLTVL.

This clone occurred many times. This chain links TRBV2 with TRBJ2-1; tentative D call: TRBD1 (6 bases). Germline loops: CDR1 SNHLY, CDR2 FYNNEI. This CDR3 is 13 amino acids long. The V gene lost 4 bases and the J gene lost 8 bases, with 12 bases spanning the gap. CDR3 sequence reads: CASSGGLGDEQFF. The CDR3 nucleotides are TGTGCCAGCAGTGGGGGGCTGGGGGATGAGCAGTTCTTC.

The chain has TRBV7-2 and TRBJ2-1, with 13 bases aligning to TRBD2. The CDR3 runs to 17 residues. The trim removed 5 bases at V and 9 bases at J, leaving 13 bases unmatched. Germline lookup yields CDR1 SGHTA and CDR2 FQGNSA. CDR3 sequence (DNA): TGTGCCAGCAGCCGGATTGGACTAGCGGGAGAGCGTGGTGAGCAGTTCTTC. This codes for CASSRIGLAGERGEQFF.

This chain uses TRBV7-2 with TRBJ2-7; D not resolved. V lost 2 bases and J lost 3, with 11 bases in between. The CDR3 consists of 14 residues. The germline V gene encodes CDR1 SGHTA and CDR2 FQGNSA. Written as DNA, the CDR3 is TGTGCCAGCAGCTTATTGCACAGTTACTACGAGCAGTACTTC. Amino acids: CASSLLHSYYEQYF.

The rearrangement uses TRBV28 and TRBJ2-3; 7 positions match TRBD2. The length of the CDR3 is 15 residues. CDR1 is MDHEN, CDR2 SYDVKM, per germline. With 5 bases clipped from V and 2 bases from J, the junction kept 7 bases outside the gene matches. The DNA for the CDR3 is TGTGCCAGCAGTCCACCTAGCGGATTCACAGATACGCAGTATTTT. This translates into CASSPPSGFTDTQYF.

The chain recombines TRBV2 with TRBJ1-5, with 7 bases aligning to TRBD1. With 6 bases clipped from V and 6 bases from J, the junction kept 8 bases outside the gene matches. The V gene's germline CDR1 is SNHLY and CDR2 FYNNEI. This CDR3 is built from 14 residues. Written as DNA, the CDR3 is TGTGCCAGCAGAGCCGGGACAGTAGGTCAGCCCCAGCATTTT. Translating it yields CASRAGTVGQPQHF. The full variable domain, with the rest looked up from reference TRBV2 and TRBJ1-5, is EPEVTQTPSHQVTQMGQEVILRCVPISNHLYFYWYRQILGQKVEFLVSFYNNEISEKSEIFDDQFSVERPDGSNFTLKIRSTKLEDSAMYFCASRAGTVGQPQHFGDGTRLSIL.

The V and J genes are TRBV24-1 and TRBJ2-3; 8 nucleotides agree with TRBD2. CDR1 KGHDR and CDR2 SFDVKD come from the germline V gene. V lost 9 bases to trimming and J lost 0 bases; unmatched junction nucleotides: 10. This CDR3 region has 16 residues. The CDR3 DNA reads as TGTGCCACCGGGAGGTCCACTAGCGGAAGCACAGATACGCAGTATTTT. As protein: CATGRSTSGSTDTQYF.

The gene calls are TRBV6-1 and TRBJ2-1; 10 nucleotides agree with TRBD2. Germline CDR1 MNHNS, CDR2 SASEGT. V trimming: 4 bases; J trimming: 8 bases; junction bases outside the gene matches: 14. This CDR3 has 17 residues. CDR3 coding DNA: TGTGCCAGCAGTGGAGTAATTGCGGCTAGCGGGAGCTATGAGCAGTTCTTC. It translates to CASSGVIAASGSYEQFF.

This chain joins TRBV28 and TRBJ1-2; weak D call: TRBD1 (5 bases). The CDR3 is made up of 16 amino acids. The V gene's germline CDR1 is MDHEN and CDR2 SYDVKM. Trimming pared 4 bases from V and 4 bases from J, leaving 19 bases between. In DNA form, the CDR3 reads TGTGCCAGCAGTTATCCCGCAGATCCGGGGGGCTATGGCTACACCTTC. Translating gives CASSYPADPGGYGYTF.

The V call is TRBV9, the J call TRBJ1-2, with D perhaps matching TRBD1 (5 bases). V dropped 0 bases and J dropped 4 bases, with 10 bases sitting between them. The CDR3 loop spans 14 amino acids. Germline V gene data show CDR1 as SGDLS and CDR2 as YYNGEE. The chain's CDR3 is CASSVGAGVYGYTF. The CDR3 DNA reads TGTGCCAGCAGCGTAGGAGCGGGGGTCTATGGCTACACCTTC. The entire variable domain, with the rest obtained from reference TRBV9 and TRBJ1-2, is as follows: DSGVTQTPKHLITATGQRVTLRCSPRSGDLSVYWYQQSLDQGLQFLIQYYNGEERAKGNILERFSAQQFPDLHSELNLSSLELGDSALYFCASSVGAGVYGYTFGSGTRLTVV.

The chain links TRBV14 to TRBJ2-2; D gene unclear. This CDR3 comprises 13 residues. The germline V gene encodes CDR1 SGHDN and CDR2 FVKESK. V gave up 5 bases and J gave up 3 bases, with 7 bases separating them. CDR3 region: CASSARYTGELFF. The CDR3 region has the DNA TGTGCCAGCAGCGCTAGGTACACCGGGGAGCTGTTTTTT.

The gene calls are TRBV6-5 and TRBJ1-1, with 7 bases identical to TRBD1. The V gene end was trimmed by 1 base and the J gene end by 8 bases; junction bases not matched to a gene: 7. The CDR3 sequence is 14 residues long. CDR1 is MNHEY, CDR2 SVGAGI, per germline. The CDR3 DNA reads TGTGCCAGCAGTTACTTCCCGCCGGGACAGGAAGCTTTCTTT. Its protein is CASSYFPPGQEAFF.